This TCR beta chain came from a study of shared clonotypes between healthy human individuals. Clones were sequenced by immunoSEQ multiplex PCR, and TCRdb holds only the in-frame ones, with some missing. The sample carries some 2.1 million clones, around 95% recorded once. CDR3 length: 14 amino acids. The germline V gene encodes CDR1 SGHRS and CDR2 YFSETQ. V shed 0 bases and J shed 2 bases, with 5 bases lying between them. The specimen sequenced was naive CD4+ T cells sorted from blood. The subset: CD45RA+ positively selected. This chain joins TRBV5-1 and TRBJ2-2; D not resolved. The receptor comes from a young man in good health. DNA for the CDR3: TGCGCCAGCAGCTTGGCCATTAACACCGGGGAGCTGTTTTTT. Translating it yields CASSLAINTGELFF.